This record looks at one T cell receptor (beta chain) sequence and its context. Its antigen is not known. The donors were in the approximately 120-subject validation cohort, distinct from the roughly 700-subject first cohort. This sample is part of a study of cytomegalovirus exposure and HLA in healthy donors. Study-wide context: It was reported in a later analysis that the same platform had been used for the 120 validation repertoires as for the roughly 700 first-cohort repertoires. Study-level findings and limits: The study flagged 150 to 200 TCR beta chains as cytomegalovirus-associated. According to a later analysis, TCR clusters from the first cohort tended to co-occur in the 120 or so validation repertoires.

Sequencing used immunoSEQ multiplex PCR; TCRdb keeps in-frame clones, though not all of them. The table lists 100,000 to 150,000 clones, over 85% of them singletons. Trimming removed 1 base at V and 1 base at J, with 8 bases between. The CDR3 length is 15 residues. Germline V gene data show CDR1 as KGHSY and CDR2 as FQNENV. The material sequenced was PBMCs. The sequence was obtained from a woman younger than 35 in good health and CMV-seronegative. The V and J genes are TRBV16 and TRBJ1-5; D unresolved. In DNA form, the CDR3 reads TGTGCCAGCAGCCAATTTCAGTACAGCAATCAGCCCCAGCATTTT. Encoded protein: CASSQFQYSNQPQHF.